This T cell receptor beta chain was obtained from a study of T cells in Graves' hyperthyroidism and ophthalmopathy. Study-wide findings and caveats: For ophthalmopathy, model prediction preceded onset by a median roughly 6.5 months.

This clonotype came up many times. Antigen unknown. CDR1 is SGHTA, CDR2 FQGTGA, per germline. This CDR3 has 16 amino acids. The ends lost 3 bases at V and 8 bases at J; junction bases unmatched: 11. RNA transcripts yielded amplified TCR beta CDR3 regions. TCR CDR3 regions were first amplified by RT-PCR with HTBI primers. From the multiplex PCR reads, TCRdb called clonotypes with MiXCR, one entry per CDR3 protein. The top ten clones hold approximately 19% of a sample with around 360,000 distinct CDR3 sequences, approximately 16% of them seen once. This TCR derives from a woman aged 60 to 75 with Graves' ophthalmopathy. The chain joins TRBV7-3 to TRBJ2-1; 9 bases map to TRBD1. What was sequenced was blood. This chain's CDR3 is CASSFFGDRAPHEQFF. For the CDR3, the DNA is TGTGCCAGCAGCTTTTTCGGGGACAGGGCCCCCCATGAGCAGTTCTTC.